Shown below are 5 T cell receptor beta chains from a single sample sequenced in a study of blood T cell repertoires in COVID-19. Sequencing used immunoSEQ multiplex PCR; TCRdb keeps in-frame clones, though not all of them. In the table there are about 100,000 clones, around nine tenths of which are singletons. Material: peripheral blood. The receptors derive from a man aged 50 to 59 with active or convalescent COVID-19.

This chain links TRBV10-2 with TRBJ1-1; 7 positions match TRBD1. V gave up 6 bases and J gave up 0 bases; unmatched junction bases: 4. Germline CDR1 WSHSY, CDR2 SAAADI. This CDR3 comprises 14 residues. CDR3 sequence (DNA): TGCGCCAGCAGGGACAGGTATCTGAACACTGAAGCTTTCTTT. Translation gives CASRDRYLNTEAFF.

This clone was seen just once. CDR3 in amino acids: CASSIGQREETQYF. In DNA, the CDR3 is TGCGCCAGCAGCATTGGACAGCGTGAGGAGACCCAGTACTTC. The V and J genes are TRBV5-1 and TRBJ2-5; D is possibly TRBD1 (6 bases). This CDR3 is 14 amino acids long. Germline CDR1 reads SGHRS; CDR2 reads YFSETQ. V gave up 4 bases and J gave up 5 bases, with 15 bases separating them. Variable domain in full (rest from reference TRBV5-1 and TRBJ2-5): KAGVTQTPRYLIKTRGQQVTLSCSPISGHRSVSWYQQTPGQGLQFLFEYFSETQRNKGNFPGRFSGRQFSNSRSEMNVSTLELGDSALYLCASSIGQREETQYFGPGTRLLVL.

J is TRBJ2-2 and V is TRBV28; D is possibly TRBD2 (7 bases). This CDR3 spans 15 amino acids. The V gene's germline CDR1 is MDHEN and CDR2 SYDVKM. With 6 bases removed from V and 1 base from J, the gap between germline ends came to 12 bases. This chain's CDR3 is CASRGGGRNTGELFF. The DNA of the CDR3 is TGTGCCAGCAGAGGGGGGGGAAGGAACACCGGGGAGCTGTTTTTT.

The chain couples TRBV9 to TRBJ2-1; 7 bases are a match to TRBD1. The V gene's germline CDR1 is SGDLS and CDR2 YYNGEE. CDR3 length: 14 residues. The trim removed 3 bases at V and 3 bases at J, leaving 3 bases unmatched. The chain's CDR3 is CASSAGQLYNEQFF. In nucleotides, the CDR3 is TGTGCCAGCAGCGCGGGACAGCTCTACAATGAGCAGTTCTTC. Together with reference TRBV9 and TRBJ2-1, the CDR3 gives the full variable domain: DSGVTQTPKHLITATGQRVTLRCSPRSGDLSVYWYQQSLDQGLQFLIQYYNGEERAKGNILERFSAQQFPDLHSELNLSSLELGDSALYFCASSAGQLYNEQFFGPGTRLTVL.

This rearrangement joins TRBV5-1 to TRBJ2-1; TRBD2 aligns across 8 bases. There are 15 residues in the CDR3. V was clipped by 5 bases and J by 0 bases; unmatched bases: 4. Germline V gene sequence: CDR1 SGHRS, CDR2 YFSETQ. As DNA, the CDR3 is TGCGCCAGCAGGATAGCGGGGAGCTCCTACAATGAGCAGTTCTTC. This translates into CASRIAGSSYNEQFF.